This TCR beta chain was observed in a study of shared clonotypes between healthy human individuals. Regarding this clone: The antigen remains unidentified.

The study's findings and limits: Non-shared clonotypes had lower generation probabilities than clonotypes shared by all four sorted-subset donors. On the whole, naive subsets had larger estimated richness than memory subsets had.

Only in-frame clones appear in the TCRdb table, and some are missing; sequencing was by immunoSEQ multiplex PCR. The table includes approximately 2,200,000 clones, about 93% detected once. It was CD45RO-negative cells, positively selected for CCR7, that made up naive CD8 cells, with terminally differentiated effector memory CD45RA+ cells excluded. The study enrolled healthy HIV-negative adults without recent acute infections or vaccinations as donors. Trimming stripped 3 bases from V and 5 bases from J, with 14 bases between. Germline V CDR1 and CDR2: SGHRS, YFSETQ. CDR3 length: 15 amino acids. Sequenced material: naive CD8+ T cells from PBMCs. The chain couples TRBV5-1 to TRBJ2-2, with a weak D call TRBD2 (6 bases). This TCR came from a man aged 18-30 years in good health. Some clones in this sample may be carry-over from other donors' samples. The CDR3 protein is CASSSSGVRTGELFF. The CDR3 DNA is TGCGCCAGCAGCTCTTCGGGGGTTCGGACCGGGGAGCTGTTTTTT.